This TCR beta chain was identified in a study of T cells in Graves' hyperthyroidism and ophthalmopathy. This clonotype was seen ten or more times. The PBMCs were taken from around 10 ml of fresh peripheral blood. The CDR3 regions of TCR beta were amplified from RNA transcripts. TCR CDR3 underwent first-round RT-PCR with the HTBI primer set. TCRdb independently ran MiXCR on the multiplex PCR reads; one entry per CDR3 protein. The table lists hundreds of thousands of distinct CDR3 sequences, approximately 15% of them singletons, with over 3.5% in the top ten. The length of the CDR3 is 13 residues. V lost 4 bases and J 4 bases, leaving 10 bases between the germline ends. Looked up from germline, CDR1 is MNHEY and CDR2 is SVGAGI.

Input material: blood. The V and J genes are TRBV6-5 and TRBJ1-2; D is ambiguous. This clonotype originated in a middle-aged woman with Graves' ophthalmopathy. In DNA form, the CDR3 reads TGTGCCAGCAGTTCCTTGGGCGTCTATGGCTACACCTTC. Translated: CASSSLGVYGYTF.